This T cell receptor beta chain was obtained from a study of beta chain features in type 1 diabetes (dated 2018 in TCRdb). Some background on the complete study: Mean age, gender distribution, total cell number and subset yield were not different between patients and healthy donors. A total of roughly 100 million sorted cells were examined across all samples, and RNA yield correlated strongly with the number of cells per subset. The study compared TCRB repertoires of sorted circulating CD4+ T cell subsets between recently diagnosed type 1 diabetes patients and matched healthy donors. Regulatory and stem cell-like memory subsets were isolated from only 8 patients and roughly 8 healthy donors, whereas naive and central memory subsets came from all 30 or so donors. Findings and caveats that apply to the study as a whole: Because the HLA sub-analyses included only small numbers of individuals, any influence of HLA type on TCRB rearrangement was left unresolved. Type 1 diabetes patients showed a moderate but significant shortening of TCRB CDR3 length in all four CD4+ subsets. At VDJ recombination sites, type 1 diabetes patients had fewer insertions and more deleted nucleotides, which implies abnormalities in thymic rearrangement. PCR may preferentially amplify shorter templates, but because patient and control samples were amplified and corrected together, any resulting skew would affect both groups equally. Naive, central memory and regulatory TCRB repertoires appeared to be more alike among patients than among healthy donors. Because cDNA was sequenced instead of genomic DNA, highly expressing activated cells could be over-represented, though the groups showed no difference in activation or CD3 levels.

With respect to this clone: The target of this receptor is not known. Per-base qualities were not stored, and no clone one base away is much larger.

Trimming takes 7 bases off V and 8 bases off J; junction bases not matched to a gene: 8. The CDR3 measures 13 amino acids from cysteine to phenylalanine. Of the read, only the CDR3 DNA is kept; its 39 bases are in frame from base 1. The germline V gene yields MNHNS for CDR1 and SASEGT for CDR2. From each donor, a single peripheral blood sample of around 0.12 L on average was drawn into heparinised tubes. A BD FACSAria II and a panel including CD45RO, CCR7, CD25, CD127, CD95 and CD27 were used to sort naive, central memory, regulatory and stem cell-like memory CD4+ T cells. All sorted populations exceeded 95% purity. PBMCs were separated immediately by Lymphoprep density gradient centrifugation and were stained directly, without being cultured. Samples were stained and sorted in pairs, with one healthy donor and one patient per experiment, so that batch effects were minimized. The High Capacity cDNA Reverse Transcription Kit was used to reverse transcribe all of the isolated RNA, meaning that expressed TCRB transcripts were what got sequenced. Stem cell-like memory T cell samples underwent survey-depth immunoSEQ sequencing, averaging approximately 920,000 total reads per sample. Sorted cells were lysed in RLT buffer, and RNA was extracted using DNase-treated RNeasy Micro or Mini kits according to cell number. Each cell subset was processed on its own to prevent cross-contamination, while patient and healthy donor samples were processed together. The immunoSEQ multiplex PCR was used to amplify TCRB sequences from cDNA, generating 87-bp fragments that spanned the CDR3 region. Amplicons were sequenced on the Illumina HiSeq platform. The study's own analysis went as follows. Synthetic template baselines were used to correct PCR bias computationally, reads within Hamming distance 2 were collapsed together, and singletons that could not be merged were discarded. Reads were aligned against IMGT to assign V, D and J genes, CDR3 length and insertions or deletions at six rearrangement sites. Within each subset, clonotype counts were normalized to sorted cell number, after which true diversity and Gini coefficients were computed with the tcR R package. The overlap coefficient, calculated on TCRB nucleotide sequences, was used to measure repertoire sharing. TCRdb carries this immuneACCESS record with in-frame sequences only. Its versions omit some clonotypes, under half of them owing to an unresolved V gene in the studies checked, with the rest unexplained. That table gives V, J and clone size, and the DNA gave D and trimming. Across this sample there are about 40,000 clones, with 50% seen only once. The ten biggest clones cover about 0.25% of the sample.

The clonotype comes from a woman aged 25 to 39 in good health. Sequenced material: stem cell memory CD4+ T cells from blood. The cell subset or site label corresponds to: stem cell-like memory CD4+ T cells. The chain was built from TRBV6-1 and TRBJ2-1, with TRBD1 matching 7 junction bases. The CDR3 is CASTLDRLDEQFF. The DNA sequence is as follows: TGTGCCAGCACTTTGGACAGGTTGGATGAGCAGTTCTTC.